The rows below give T cell receptor beta chains drawn from one sample of a study of cytomegalovirus exposure and HLA in healthy donors. The protocol was immunoSEQ multiplex PCR, while the TCRdb copy is restricted to in-frame clones and leaves out a portion. The sample has about 120,000 clones, approximately 81% seen once. Sequences were obtained from PBMCs. These receptors all come from a man aged 18-30 years in good health and CMV-seronegative. Each CDR3 is given with its conserved first and last residue. D genes are given only for firm matches. Size is stated for part of the rows, as once, few or many counts, or as a class when the clone is expanded.

d_gene: TRBD2; j_gene: TRBJ2-7; v_gene: TRBV7-2; abundance: NA; CDR3aa: CASSLDGVAGGPSYEQYF; CDR3nt: TGTGCCAGCAGCTTAGACGGGGTAGCGGGAGGACCTTCCTACGAGCAGTACTTC
d_gene: NA; j_gene: TRBJ1-6; v_gene: TRBV10-3; abundance: NA; CDR3aa: CATTGIINSPLHF; CDR3nt: TGTGCCACAACCGGGATCATAAATTCACCCCTCCACTTT
d_gene: NA; j_gene: TRBJ1-5; v_gene: TRBV28; abundance: NA; CDR3aa: CASHSGNQPQHF; CDR3nt: TGTGCCAGCCACTCGGGCAATCAGCCCCAGCATTTT
d_gene: NA; j_gene: TRBJ1-4; v_gene: TRBV18; abundance: NA; CDR3aa: CASSPPATNEKLFF; CDR3nt: TGTGCCAGCTCACCCCCAGCAACTAATGAAAAACTGTTTTTT
d_gene: NA; j_gene: TRBJ2-7; v_gene: TRBV9; abundance: NA; CDR3aa: CASSGGALDSSYEQYF; CDR3nt: TGTGCCAGCAGCGGAGGAGCCCTTGATAGCTCCTACGAGCAGTACTTC
d_gene: NA; j_gene: TRBJ1-2; v_gene: TRBV7-2; abundance: NA; CDR3aa: CASTQNVGAWEGYTF; CDR3nt: TGTGCCAGCACCCAAAACGTGGGGGCATGGGAAGGCTACACCTTC
d_gene: TRBD1; j_gene: TRBJ1-1; v_gene: TRBV6-5; abundance: NA; CDR3aa: CASTRTGGTEAFF; CDR3nt: TGTGCCAGCACCCGGACAGGCGGCACTGAAGCTTTCTTT
d_gene: TRBD2; j_gene: TRBJ2-1; v_gene: TRBV5-1; abundance: NA; CDR3aa: CASSFGPTGTSGKHEQFF; CDR3nt: TGCGCCAGCAGCTTTGGCCCAACCGGGACTAGCGGAAAACATGAGCAGTTCTTC
d_gene: NA; j_gene: TRBJ2-3; v_gene: TRBV9; abundance: NA; CDR3aa: CASSSRFTDTQYF; CDR3nt: TGTGCCAGCAGCTCCAGGTTCACAGATACGCAGTATTTT
d_gene: NA; j_gene: TRBJ1-1; v_gene: TRBV4-2; abundance: NA; CDR3aa: CASSSPPRTDKAFF; CDR3nt: TGTGCCAGCAGCTCTCCCCCCCGGACAGATAAAGCTTTCTTT
d_gene: NA; j_gene: TRBJ2-7; v_gene: TRBV27; abundance: NA; CDR3aa: CASSFNRDAGKTYEQYF; CDR3nt: TGTGCCAGCAGTTTCAACAGAGATGCGGGAAAGACCTACGAGCAGTACTTC
d_gene: TRBD2; j_gene: TRBJ2-6; v_gene: TRBV19; abundance: NA; CDR3aa: CASSILAGATGANVLTF; CDR3nt: TGTGCCAGTAGTATACTCGCGGGAGCCACTGGGGCCAACGTCCTGACTTTC
d_gene: TRBD2; j_gene: TRBJ2-1; v_gene: TRBV9; abundance: NA; CDR3aa: CASSPAGVSYNEQFF; CDR3nt: TGTGCCAGCAGCCCAGCGGGAGTTTCCTACAATGAGCAGTTCTTC
d_gene: NA; j_gene: TRBJ1-2; v_gene: TRBV9; abundance: NA; CDR3aa: CASSAGQSGYTF; CDR3nt: TGTGCCAGCAGCGCTGGACAGAGTGGCTACACCTTC
d_gene: TRBD2; j_gene: TRBJ2-2; v_gene: TRBV27; abundance: NA; CDR3aa: CASSHLWWEGDTGELFF; CDR3nt: TGTGCCAGCAGCCACCTTTGGTGGGAGGGTGACACCGGGGAGCTGTTTTTT
d_gene: NA; j_gene: TRBJ1-1; v_gene: TRBV13; abundance: NA; CDR3aa: CASSTNGDVAFF; CDR3nt: TGTGCCAGCAGCACAAACGGGGATGTAGCTTTCTTT
d_gene: TRBD2; j_gene: TRBJ2-2; v_gene: TRBV19; abundance: NA; CDR3aa: CASNPGGLPPGELFF; CDR3nt: TGTGCCAGTAACCCGGGAGGGCTACCCCCCGGGGAGCTGTTTTTT
d_gene: TRBD1; j_gene: TRBJ1-2; v_gene: TRBV7-3; abundance: few; CDR3aa: CASSAGTGHDGYTF; CDR3nt: TGTGCCAGCAGCGCCGGGACAGGGCATGACGGCTACACCTTC
d_gene: NA; j_gene: TRBJ1-6; v_gene: TRBV10-1; abundance: few; CDR3aa: CASSRGESPLHF; CDR3nt: TGCGCCAGCAGTCGCGGGGAATCACCCCTCCACTTT
d_gene: TRBD2; j_gene: TRBJ2-2; v_gene: TRBV6-1; abundance: few; CDR3aa: CASKGLAGGPGELFF; CDR3nt: TGTGCCAGCAAAGGACTAGCGGGAGGGCCCGGGGAGCTGTTTTTT
d_gene: TRBD1; j_gene: TRBJ1-3; v_gene: TRBV7-9; abundance: NA; CDR3aa: CASSPRGNSGNTIYF; CDR3nt: TGTGCCAGCAGCCCCAGGGGGAACTCTGGAAACACCATATATTTT
d_gene: TRBD2; j_gene: TRBJ2-1; v_gene: TRBV28; abundance: NA; CDR3aa: CASSLAGAGDSYNEQFF; CDR3nt: TGTGCCAGCAGTTTAGCTGGGGCGGGAGACTCCTACAATGAGCAGTTCTTC
d_gene: TRBD1; j_gene: TRBJ1-1; v_gene: TRBV6-4; abundance: once; CDR3aa: CASKPGQANTEAFF; CDR3nt: TGTGCCAGCAAGCCGGGACAGGCGAACACTGAAGCTTTCTTT
d_gene: NA; j_gene: TRBJ1-1; v_gene: TRBV9; abundance: NA; CDR3aa: CASSEDIVDTEAFF; CDR3nt: TGTGCCAGCAGCGAAGACATCGTAGACACTGAAGCTTTCTTT
d_gene: TRBD2; j_gene: TRBJ2-3; v_gene: TRBV7-9; abundance: once; CDR3aa: CASSGISVATSVSTDTQYF; CDR3nt: TGTGCCAGCTCGGGAATCTCCGTCGCGACTAGCGTCAGCACAGATACGCAGTATTTT
d_gene: TRBD2; j_gene: TRBJ2-3; v_gene: TRBV4-2; abundance: few; CDR3aa: CASSQGGLAGDTQYF; CDR3nt: TGTGCCAGCAGCCAAGGAGGACTAGCGGGAGATACGCAGTATTTT
d_gene: NA; j_gene: TRBJ2-2; v_gene: TRBV7-9; abundance: NA; CDR3aa: CASSLVESGELFF; CDR3nt: TGTGCCAGCAGCTTAGTTGAGTCCGGGGAGCTGTTTTTT
d_gene: NA; j_gene: TRBJ2-2; v_gene: TRBV27; abundance: few; CDR3aa: CASRLRNTGELFF; CDR3nt: TGTGCCAGCAGACTGAGGAACACCGGGGAGCTGTTTTTT
d_gene: TRBD1; j_gene: TRBJ1-6; v_gene: TRBV2; abundance: NA; CDR3aa: CASSEAGTANSPLHF; CDR3nt: TGTGCCAGCAGTGAAGCGGGGACAGCGAATTCACCCCTCCACTTT
d_gene: NA; j_gene: TRBJ1-1; v_gene: TRBV10-3; abundance: NA; CDR3aa: CAIRRREGVSTEAFF; CDR3nt: TGTGCCATCCGACGTCGGGAGGGTGTAAGTACTGAAGCTTTCTTT
d_gene: NA; j_gene: TRBJ2-2; v_gene: TRBV6-5; abundance: NA; CDR3aa: CKQGIDTGELFF; CDR3nt: TGTAAACAGGGAATCGACACCGGGGAGCTGTTTTTT
d_gene: NA; j_gene: TRBJ2-3; v_gene: TRBV14; abundance: NA; CDR3aa: CASSQRDLDTDTQYF; CDR3nt: TGTGCCAGCAGCCAGCGGGACCTGGACACAGATACGCAGTATTTT
d_gene: TRBD1; j_gene: TRBJ2-1; v_gene: TRBV7-2; abundance: NA; CDR3aa: CASSSDRGRNEQFF; CDR3nt: TGTGCCAGCAGCTCGGACAGGGGGAGGAATGAGCAGTTCTTC
d_gene: NA; j_gene: TRBJ1-2; v_gene: TRBV5-1; abundance: NA; CDR3aa: CASSFQRTYGYTF; CDR3nt: TGCGCCAGCAGCTTTCAGCGCACCTATGGCTACACCTTC
d_gene: NA; j_gene: TRBJ2-7; v_gene: TRBV27; abundance: NA; CDR3aa: CAPKGSGEPCEQYF; CDR3nt: TGTGCCCCCAAGGGATCGGGAGAGCCTTGTGAGCAGTACTTC
d_gene: TRBD1; j_gene: TRBJ2-1; v_gene: TRBV19; abundance: NA; CDR3aa: CASSIKGQGVRNEQFF; CDR3nt: TGTGCCAGTAGTATAAAGGGACAGGGGGTGAGGAATGAGCAGTTCTTC
d_gene: TRBD2; j_gene: TRBJ2-7; v_gene: TRBV9; abundance: NA; CDR3aa: CASSAAGTSYEQYF; CDR3nt: TGTGCCAGCAGCGCCGCGGGGACTAGCTACGAGCAGTACTTC
d_gene: NA; j_gene: TRBJ1-4; v_gene: TRBV28; abundance: once; CDR3aa: CASSLGGAYEKLFF; CDR3nt: TGTGCCAGCAGTTTGGGGGGGGCTTATGAAAAACTGTTTTTT
d_gene: NA; j_gene: TRBJ2-7; v_gene: TRBV11-1; abundance: NA; CDR3aa: CASSSSYEQYF; CDR3nt: TGTGCCAGCAGCTCGTCCTACGAGCAGTACTTC
d_gene: TRBD2; j_gene: TRBJ2-7; v_gene: TRBV7-2; abundance: NA; CDR3aa: CASSLGSGSNYEQYF; CDR3nt: TGTGCCAGCAGCTTAGGTAGCGGGAGTAATTACGAGCAGTACTTC
d_gene: NA; j_gene: TRBJ1-2; v_gene: TRBV9; abundance: NA; CDR3aa: CASSVVAENYGYTF; CDR3nt: TGTGCCAGCAGCGTAGTGGCAGAAAACTATGGCTACACCTTC
d_gene: TRBD1; j_gene: TRBJ2-7; v_gene: TRBV4-3; abundance: NA; CDR3aa: CASSQGLRTGAYEQYF; CDR3nt: TGCGCCAGCAGCCAAGGATTGCGGACAGGGGCCTACGAGCAGTACTTC